The table lists the clone carrying this TCR beta chain with many counts. Its matching antigen is unknown. The source of the sample is a study of T cells in Graves' hyperthyroidism and ophthalmopathy. The CDR3 loop spans 14 amino acids. Trimming removed 0 bases at V and 2 bases at J, with 7 bases between. The germline CDR1 and CDR2 sequences are SGHRS and YFSETQ. What was amplified from RNA transcripts were TCR beta CDR3 regions. With the HTBI primer set, the TCR CDR3 went through a first round of RT-PCR. Each CDR3 protein gets one entry after TCRdb re-called the multiplex PCR reads with MiXCR. The sample consists of hundreds of thousands of distinct CDR3 sequences, roughly 14% of them appearing once. Graves' hyperthyroidism without ophthalmopathy progression within 18 months was termed stable. About 10 ml fresh peripheral blood yielded the PBMCs. Study-level findings and limits: Ophthalmopathy and stable hyperthyroidism were separated by a 13 V-J model.

The sample comprised blood. This chain joins TRBV5-1 and TRBJ2-3; D is unclear. The sequence came from a woman aged 25-40 years with Graves' hyperthyroidism. The CDR3 sequence: CASSLERPTDTQYF. The CDR3 region has the DNA TGCGCCAGCAGCTTGGAGAGACCCACAGATACGCAGTATTTT. Full variable domain (outside the CDR3, taken from reference TRBV5-1 and TRBJ2-3): KAGVTQTPRYLIKTRGQQVTLSCSPISGHRSVSWYQQTPGQGLQFLFEYFSETQRNKGNFPGRFSGRQFSNSRSEMNVSTLELGDSALYLCASSLERPTDTQYFGPGTRLTVL.